Listed below are T cell receptor beta chains from one sample, sequenced in a study of T-cell reconstitution after alpha-beta-depleted transplantation in children. MiXCR, applied by TCRdb to the PCR reads, yields one record per CDR3 protein. This table has under 750,000 distinct CDR3 sequences, around 23% appearing once. The sequencing here drew on PBMCs, mostly from graft donor cells, taken 360 days after TCRalphabeta/CD19-depleted stem cell transplant. The receptors stem from a boy under three years old who had a stem cell transplant for acute myeloid leukemia, so the T cells may come from the graft donor. The CDR3 runs from the conserved cysteine through the conserved F or W. The order of the fields is J gene, V gene, clone size, D gene, CDR3 protein, CDR3 DNA. A D gene is named only where the DNA matches it firmly. Clone size is given for some rows only: seen once, a few or many times, or a class if the clone is expanded.

J gene: TRBJ2-1
V gene: TRBV28
clone size: many
D gene: TRBD1
CDR3 protein: CASREGGRGPYNEQFF
CDR3 DNA: TGTGCCAGCCGGGAAGGGGGCAGGGGGCCCTACAATGAGCAGTTCTTC

J gene: TRBJ2-5
V gene: TRBV5-5
clone size: .
D gene: .
CDR3 protein: CASTPEAETQYF
CDR3 DNA: TGTGCCAGCACCCCGGAGGCGGAGACCCAGTACTTC

J gene: TRBJ2-5
V gene: TRBV30
clone size: many
D gene: .
CDR3 protein: CAWRKQETQYF
CDR3 DNA: TGTGCCTGGAGGAAACAAGAGACCCAGTACTTC

J gene: TRBJ2-7
V gene: TRBV5-1
clone size: many
D gene: TRBD1
CDR3 protein: CASKTGTGVYEQYF
CDR3 DNA: TGCGCCAGCAAGACCGGGACAGGGGTCTACGAGCAGTACTTC

J gene: TRBJ1-2
V gene: TRBV7-6
clone size: .
D gene: .
CDR3 protein: CASSSSRERGFYGYTF
CDR3 DNA: TGTGCCAGCAGCTCAAGCAGGGAAAGGGGCTTCTATGGCTACACCTTC

J gene: TRBJ1-4
V gene: TRBV12-3/TRBV12-4
clone size: few
D gene: TRBD1
CDR3 protein: CASSLYPRQGREKLFF
CDR3 DNA: TGTGCCAGCAGTTTATACCCGCGACAGGGGAGGGAAAAACTGTTTTTT

J gene: TRBJ1-2
V gene: TRBV7-2
clone size: .
D gene: .
CDR3 protein: CASSPPQVNYGYTF
CDR3 DNA: TGTGCCAGCAGCCCCCCACAGGTTAACTATGGCTACACCTTC

J gene: TRBJ2-1
V gene: TRBV28
clone size: few
D gene: .
CDR3 protein: CASSAAVGAGIDEQFF
CDR3 DNA: TGTGCCAGCAGTGCCGCGGTCGGGGCAGGGATCGATGAGCAGTTCTTC

J gene: TRBJ2-4
V gene: TRBV20-1
clone size: many
D gene: .
CDR3 protein: CSARPLGKNIQYF
CDR3 DNA: TGCAGTGCTAGACCCCTGGGCAAAAACATTCAGTACTTC

J gene: TRBJ2-7
V gene: TRBV4-3
clone size: many
D gene: TRBD1
CDR3 protein: CASSQGYGTGGYEQYF
CDR3 DNA: TGCGCCAGCAGCCAAGGCTACGGGACAGGGGGCTACGAGCAGTACTTC

J gene: TRBJ2-4
V gene: TRBV2
clone size: many
D gene: .
CDR3 protein: CASSEASLGTQNIQYF
CDR3 DNA: TGTGCCAGCAGTGAGGCTAGCTTGGGTACCCAAAACATTCAGTACTTC

J gene: TRBJ2-7
V gene: TRBV19
clone size: many
D gene: .
CDR3 protein: CASKAGPYEQYF
CDR3 DNA: TGTGCCAGTAAGGCAGGACCCTACGAGCAGTACTTC